This record concerns one T cell receptor beta chain sequence. The PCR made use of 60 Vbeta and 13 Jbeta primers. The method was immunoSEQ multiplex PCR; TCRdb's version includes in-frame clones alone and lacks a portion of them. The data contain about 170,000 clones, roughly 80% of them seen just once; the ten biggest clones take up just over 4.5%. This specimen belongs to a study of cytomegalovirus exposure and HLA in healthy donors. CDR3 length equals 14 residues. Germline V lookup: CDR1 MDHEN, CDR2 SYDVKM. Trimming took off 3 bases at V and 6 bases at J, with 12 bases between the two ends. The sequenced sample was PBMCs. This receptor was identified in a woman in her forties or fifties in good health and CMV-seropositive. The chain has TRBV28 and TRBJ2-1; D remains unclear. CDR3 sequence reads: CASSFSSLFNEQFF. In DNA form, the CDR3 reads TGTGCCAGCAGTTTTTCTTCCCTATTCAATGAGCAGTTCTTC.